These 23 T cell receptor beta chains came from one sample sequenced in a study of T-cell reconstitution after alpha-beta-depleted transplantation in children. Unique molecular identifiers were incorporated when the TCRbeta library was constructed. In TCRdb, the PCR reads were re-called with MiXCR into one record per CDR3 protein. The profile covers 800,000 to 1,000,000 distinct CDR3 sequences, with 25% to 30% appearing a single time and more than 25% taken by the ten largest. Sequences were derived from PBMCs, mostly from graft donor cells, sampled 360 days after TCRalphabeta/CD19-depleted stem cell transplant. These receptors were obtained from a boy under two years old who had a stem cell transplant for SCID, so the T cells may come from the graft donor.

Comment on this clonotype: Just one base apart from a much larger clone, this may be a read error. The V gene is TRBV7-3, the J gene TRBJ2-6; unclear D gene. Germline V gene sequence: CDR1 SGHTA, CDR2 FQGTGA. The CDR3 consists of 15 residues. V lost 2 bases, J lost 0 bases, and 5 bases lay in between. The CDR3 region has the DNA TGTGCCAGCAGCTTAGTGACCTCTGGGGCCAACGTCCTGACTTTC. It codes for CASSLVTSGANVLTF.

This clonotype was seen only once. The CDR3 nucleotides read TGTGCCAGCTCACCCCCTCCTGTCCAAGAGACCCAGTACTTC. This encodes CASSPPPVQETQYF. The chain is built from TRBV18 and TRBJ2-5, with D unresolved. V was shortened by 3 bases and J by 1 base, with 9 bases between the two germline ends. CDR3 length equals 14 residues. Germline V gene lookup returns CDR1 KGHSH and CDR2 LQKENI.

Here the CDR3 reads CASSLQQGAYEQYF. CDR3 nucleotide sequence: TGTGCCAGCAGCTTGCAACAGGGAGCCTACGAGCAGTACTTC. The chain links TRBV11-1 to TRBJ2-7, with D perhaps TRBD1 (6 bases). This CDR3 has 14 residues. The germline gives CDR1 SGHAT, CDR2 FQDESV (reference sequence). Trimming left V 3 bases short and J 2 bases short, with 11 bases between.

Here the CDR3 reads CASNNLRGGPHNEQFF. CDR3 sequence (DNA): TGTGCCAGCAACAACCTAAGGGGGGGGCCCCACAATGAGCAGTTCTTC. V and J are TRBV12-3 or TRBV12-4 and TRBJ2-1; tentative D call: TRBD2 (7 bases). V was cut by 7 bases and J by 5 bases, with 21 bases left in between. The CDR3 runs to 16 residues.

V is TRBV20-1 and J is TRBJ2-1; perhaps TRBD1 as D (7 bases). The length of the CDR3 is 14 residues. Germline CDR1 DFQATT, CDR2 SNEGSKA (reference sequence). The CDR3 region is CLPSTGRSYNEQFF. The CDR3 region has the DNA TGCCTGCCCTCGACAGGGAGGTCTTACAATGAGCAGTTCTTC.

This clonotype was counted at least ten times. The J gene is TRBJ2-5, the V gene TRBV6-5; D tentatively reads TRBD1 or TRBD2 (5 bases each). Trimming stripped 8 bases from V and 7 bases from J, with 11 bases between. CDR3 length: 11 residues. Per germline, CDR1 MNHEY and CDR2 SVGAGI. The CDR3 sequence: CASGPRGTQYF. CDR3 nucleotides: TGTGCCAGCGGTCCGAGGGGGACCCAGTACTTC.

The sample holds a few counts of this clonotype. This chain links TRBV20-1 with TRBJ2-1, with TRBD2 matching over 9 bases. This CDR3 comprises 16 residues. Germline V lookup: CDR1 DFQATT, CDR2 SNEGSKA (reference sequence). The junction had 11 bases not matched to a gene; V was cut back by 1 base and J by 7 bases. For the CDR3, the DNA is TGCAGTGCTAGAGTGGGAGGCGGGGGGGCTGAAAATGAGCAGTTCTTC. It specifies CSARVGGGGAENEQFF.

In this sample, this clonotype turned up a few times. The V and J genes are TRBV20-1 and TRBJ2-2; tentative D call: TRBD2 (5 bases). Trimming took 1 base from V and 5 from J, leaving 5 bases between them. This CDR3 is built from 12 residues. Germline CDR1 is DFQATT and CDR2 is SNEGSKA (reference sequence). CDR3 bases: TGCAGTGCTAGAGGGACTACCGGGGAGCTGTTTTTT. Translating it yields CSARGTTGELFF.

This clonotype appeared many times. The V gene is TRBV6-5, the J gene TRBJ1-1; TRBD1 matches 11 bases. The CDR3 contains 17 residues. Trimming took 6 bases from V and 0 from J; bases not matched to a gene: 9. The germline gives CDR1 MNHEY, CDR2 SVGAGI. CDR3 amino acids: CASSPTRTGGLNTEAFF. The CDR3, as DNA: TGTGCCAGCAGCCCGACCCGGACAGGGGGCTTGAACACTGAAGCTTTCTTT.

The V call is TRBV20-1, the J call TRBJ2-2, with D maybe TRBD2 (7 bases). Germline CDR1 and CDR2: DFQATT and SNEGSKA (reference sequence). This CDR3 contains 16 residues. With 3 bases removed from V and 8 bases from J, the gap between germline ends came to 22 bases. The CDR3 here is CSARPSSGSGTGELFF. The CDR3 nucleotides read TGCAGTGCTAGGCCTAGTAGCGGGTCAGGGACAGGGGAGCTGTTTTTT.

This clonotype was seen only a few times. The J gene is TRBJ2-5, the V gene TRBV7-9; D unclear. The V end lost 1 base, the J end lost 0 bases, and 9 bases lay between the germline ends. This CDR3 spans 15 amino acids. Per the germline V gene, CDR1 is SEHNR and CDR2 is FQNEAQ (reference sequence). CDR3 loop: CASSLVLEYQETQYF. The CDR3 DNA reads TGTGCCAGCAGCTTAGTACTCGAGTACCAAGAGACCCAGTACTTC.

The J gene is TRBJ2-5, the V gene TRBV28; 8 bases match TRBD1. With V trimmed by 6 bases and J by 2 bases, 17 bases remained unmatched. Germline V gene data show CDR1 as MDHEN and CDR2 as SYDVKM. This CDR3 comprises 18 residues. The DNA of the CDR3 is TGTGCCAGCAGGGGGGACAGGCACCGTTTGGTGGTACAAGAGACCCAGTACTTC. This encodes CASRGDRHRLVVQETQYF.

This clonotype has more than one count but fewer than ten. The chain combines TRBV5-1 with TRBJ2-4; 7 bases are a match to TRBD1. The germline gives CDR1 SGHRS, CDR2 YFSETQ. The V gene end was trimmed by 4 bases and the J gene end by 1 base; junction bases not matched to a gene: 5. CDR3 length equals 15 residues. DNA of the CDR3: TGCGCCAGCAGCACTTACAGGGGTGCCAAAAACATTCAGTACTTC. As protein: CASSTYRGAKNIQYF.

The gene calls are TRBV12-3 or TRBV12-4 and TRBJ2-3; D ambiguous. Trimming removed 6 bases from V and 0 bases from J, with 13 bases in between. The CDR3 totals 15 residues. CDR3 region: CASSPGPDSTDTQYF. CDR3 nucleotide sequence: TGTGCCAGCAGCCCTGGGCCAGATAGCACAGATACGCAGTATTTT.

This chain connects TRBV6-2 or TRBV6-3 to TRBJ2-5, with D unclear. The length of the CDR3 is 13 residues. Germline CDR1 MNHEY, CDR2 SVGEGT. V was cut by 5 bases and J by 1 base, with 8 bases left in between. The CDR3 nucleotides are TGTGCCAGCAGTCACAACCGCCAAGAGACCCAGTACTTC. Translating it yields CASSHNRQETQYF.

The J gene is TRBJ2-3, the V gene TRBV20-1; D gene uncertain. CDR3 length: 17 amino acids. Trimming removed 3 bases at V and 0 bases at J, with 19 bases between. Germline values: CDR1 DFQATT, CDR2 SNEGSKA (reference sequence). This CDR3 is CSASGVPPGASTDTQYF. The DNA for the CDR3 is TGCAGTGCTAGTGGGGTACCCCCGGGCGCAAGCACAGATACGCAGTATTTT.

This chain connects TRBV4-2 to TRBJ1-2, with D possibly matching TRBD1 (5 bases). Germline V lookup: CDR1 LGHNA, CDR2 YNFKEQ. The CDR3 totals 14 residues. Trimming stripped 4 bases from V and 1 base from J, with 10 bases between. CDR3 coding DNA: TGTGCCAGCAGCCCCCTGACAGTTAACTATGGCTACACCTTC. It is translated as CASSPLTVNYGYTF.

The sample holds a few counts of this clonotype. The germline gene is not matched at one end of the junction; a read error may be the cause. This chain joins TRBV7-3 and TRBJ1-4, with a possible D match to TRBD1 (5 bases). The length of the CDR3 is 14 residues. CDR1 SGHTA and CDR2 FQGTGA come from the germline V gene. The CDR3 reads CASSLTARVGKLFF. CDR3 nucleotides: TGTGCCAGCAGCCTAACGGCCAGGGTGGGGAAACTGTTTTTT.

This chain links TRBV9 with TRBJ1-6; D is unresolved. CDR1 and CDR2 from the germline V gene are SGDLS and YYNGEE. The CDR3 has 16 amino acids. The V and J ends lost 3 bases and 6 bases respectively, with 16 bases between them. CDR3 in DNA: TGTGCCAGCAGCGCTACCACAAAGAATGGTAATTCACCCCTCCACTTT. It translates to CASSATTKNGNSPLHF.

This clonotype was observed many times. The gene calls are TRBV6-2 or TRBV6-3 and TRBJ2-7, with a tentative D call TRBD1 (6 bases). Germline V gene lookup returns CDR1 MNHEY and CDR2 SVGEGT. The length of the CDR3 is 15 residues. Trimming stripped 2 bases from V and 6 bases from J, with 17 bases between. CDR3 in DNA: TGTGCCAGCAGTTACCGGCAGGGGAGTCTGAGCGAGCAGTACTTC. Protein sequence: CASSYRQGSLSEQYF.

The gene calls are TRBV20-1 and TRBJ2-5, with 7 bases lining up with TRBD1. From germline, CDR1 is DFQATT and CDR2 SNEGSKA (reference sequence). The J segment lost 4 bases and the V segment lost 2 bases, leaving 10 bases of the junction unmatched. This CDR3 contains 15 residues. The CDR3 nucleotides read TGCAGTGCTAGAAGTCGGGTAGGGGGCACAGAGACCCAGTACTTC. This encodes CSARSRVGGTETQYF.

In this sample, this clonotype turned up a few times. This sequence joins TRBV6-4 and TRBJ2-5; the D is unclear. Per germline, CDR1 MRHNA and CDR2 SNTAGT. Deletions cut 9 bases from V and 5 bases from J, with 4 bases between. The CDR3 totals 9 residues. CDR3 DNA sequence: TGTGCCAGAACGGAGACCCAGTACTTC. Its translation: CARTETQYF.

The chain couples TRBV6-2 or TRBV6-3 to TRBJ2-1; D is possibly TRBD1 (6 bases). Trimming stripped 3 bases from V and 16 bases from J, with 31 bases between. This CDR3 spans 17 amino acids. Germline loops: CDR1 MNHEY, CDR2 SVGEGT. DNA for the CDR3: TGTGCCAGCAGTTATCTCAGGGGCCCATCCCCTCTATCTTCTAGCTTCTTC. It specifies CASSYLRGPSPLSSSFF.